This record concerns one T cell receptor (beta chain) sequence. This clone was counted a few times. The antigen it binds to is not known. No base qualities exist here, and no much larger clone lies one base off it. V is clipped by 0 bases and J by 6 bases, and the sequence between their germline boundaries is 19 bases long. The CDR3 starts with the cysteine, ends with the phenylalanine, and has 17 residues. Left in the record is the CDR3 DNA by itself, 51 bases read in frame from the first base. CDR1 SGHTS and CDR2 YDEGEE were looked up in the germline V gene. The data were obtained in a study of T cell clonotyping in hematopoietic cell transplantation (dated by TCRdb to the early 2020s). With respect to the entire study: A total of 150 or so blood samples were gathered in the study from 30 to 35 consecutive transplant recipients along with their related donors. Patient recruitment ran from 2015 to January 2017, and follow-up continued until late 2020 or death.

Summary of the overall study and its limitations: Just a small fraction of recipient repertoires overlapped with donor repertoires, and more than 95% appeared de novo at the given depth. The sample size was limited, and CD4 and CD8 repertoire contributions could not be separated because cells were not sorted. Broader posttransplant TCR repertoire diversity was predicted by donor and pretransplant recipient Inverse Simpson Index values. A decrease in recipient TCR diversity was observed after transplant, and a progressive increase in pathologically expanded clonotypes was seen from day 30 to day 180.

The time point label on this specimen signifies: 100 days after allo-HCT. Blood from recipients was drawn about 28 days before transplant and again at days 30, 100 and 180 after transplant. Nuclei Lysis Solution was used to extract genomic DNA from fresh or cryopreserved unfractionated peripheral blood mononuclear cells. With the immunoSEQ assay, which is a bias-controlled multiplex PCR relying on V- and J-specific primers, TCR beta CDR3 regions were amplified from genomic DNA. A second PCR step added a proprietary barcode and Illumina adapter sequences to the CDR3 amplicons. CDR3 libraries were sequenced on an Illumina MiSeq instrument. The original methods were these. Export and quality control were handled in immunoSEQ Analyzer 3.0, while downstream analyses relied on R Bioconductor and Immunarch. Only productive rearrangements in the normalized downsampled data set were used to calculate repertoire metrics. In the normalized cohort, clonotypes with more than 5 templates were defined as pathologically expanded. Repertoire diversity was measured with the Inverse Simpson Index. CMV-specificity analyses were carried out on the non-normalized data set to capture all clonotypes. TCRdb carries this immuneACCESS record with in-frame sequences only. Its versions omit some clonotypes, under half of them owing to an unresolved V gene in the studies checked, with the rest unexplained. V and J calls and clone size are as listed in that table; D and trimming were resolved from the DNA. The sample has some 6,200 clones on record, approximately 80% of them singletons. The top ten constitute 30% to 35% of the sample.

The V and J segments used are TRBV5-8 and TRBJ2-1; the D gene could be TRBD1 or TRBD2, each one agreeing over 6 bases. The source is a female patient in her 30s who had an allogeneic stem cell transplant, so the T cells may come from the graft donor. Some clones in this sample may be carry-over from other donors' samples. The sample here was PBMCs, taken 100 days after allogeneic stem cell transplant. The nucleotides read TGTGCCAGCAGCTTGGCTTATGGGGGGCCGGGGGTCAATGAGCAGTTCTTC. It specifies CASSLAYGGPGVNEQFF. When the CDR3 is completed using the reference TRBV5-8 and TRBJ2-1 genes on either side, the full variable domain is EAGVTQSPTHLIKTRGQQATLRCSPISGHTSVYWYQQALGLGLQFLLWYDEGEERNRGNFPPRFSGRQFPNYSSELNVNALELEDSALYLCASSLAYGGPGVNEQFFGPGTRLTVL.